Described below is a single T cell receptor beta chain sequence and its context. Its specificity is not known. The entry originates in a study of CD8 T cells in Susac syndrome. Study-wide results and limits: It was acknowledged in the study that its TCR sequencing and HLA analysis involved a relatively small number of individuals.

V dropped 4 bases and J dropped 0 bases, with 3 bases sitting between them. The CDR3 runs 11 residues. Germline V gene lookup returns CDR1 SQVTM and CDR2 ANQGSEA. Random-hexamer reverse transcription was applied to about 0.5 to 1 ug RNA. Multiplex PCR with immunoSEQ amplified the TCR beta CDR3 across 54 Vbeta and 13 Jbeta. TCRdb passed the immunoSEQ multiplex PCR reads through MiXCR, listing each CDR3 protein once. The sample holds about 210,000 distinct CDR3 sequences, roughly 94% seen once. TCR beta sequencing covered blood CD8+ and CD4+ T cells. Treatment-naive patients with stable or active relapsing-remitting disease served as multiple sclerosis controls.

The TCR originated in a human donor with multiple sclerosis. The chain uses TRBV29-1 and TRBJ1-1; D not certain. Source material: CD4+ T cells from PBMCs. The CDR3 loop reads CSVAMNTEAFF. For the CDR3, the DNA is TGCAGCGTTGCCATGAACACTGAAGCTTTCTTT. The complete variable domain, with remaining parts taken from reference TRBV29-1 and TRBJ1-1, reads SAVISQKPSRDICQRGTSLTIQCQVDSQVTMMFWYRQQPGQSLTLIATANQGSEATYESGFVIDKFPISRPNLTFSTLTVSNMSPEDSSIYLCSVAMNTEAFFGQGTRLTVV.